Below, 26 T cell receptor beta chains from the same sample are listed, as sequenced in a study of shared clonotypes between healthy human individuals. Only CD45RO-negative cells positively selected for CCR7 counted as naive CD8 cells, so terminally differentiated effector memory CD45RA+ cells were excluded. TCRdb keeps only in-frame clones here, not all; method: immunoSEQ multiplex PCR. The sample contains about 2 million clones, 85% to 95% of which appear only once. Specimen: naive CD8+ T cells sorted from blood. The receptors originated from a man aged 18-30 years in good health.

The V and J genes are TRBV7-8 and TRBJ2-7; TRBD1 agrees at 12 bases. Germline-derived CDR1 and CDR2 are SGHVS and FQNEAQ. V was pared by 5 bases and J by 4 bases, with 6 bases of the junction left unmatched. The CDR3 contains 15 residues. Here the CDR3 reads CASSPGTGGGYEQYF. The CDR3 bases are TGTGCCAGCAGCCCGGGGACAGGGGGCGGGTACGAGCAGTACTTC. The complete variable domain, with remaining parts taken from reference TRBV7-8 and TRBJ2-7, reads GAGVSQSPRYKVAKRGQDVALRCDPISGHVSLFWYQQALGQGPEFLTYFQNEAQLDKSGLPSDRFFAERPEGSVSTLKIQRTQQEDSAVYLCASSPGTGGGYEQYFGPGTRLTVT.

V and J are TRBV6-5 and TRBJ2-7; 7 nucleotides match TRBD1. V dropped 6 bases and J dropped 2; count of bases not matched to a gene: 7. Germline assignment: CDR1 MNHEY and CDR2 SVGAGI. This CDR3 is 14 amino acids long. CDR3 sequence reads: CASRGQVGAYEQYF. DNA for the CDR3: TGTGCCAGCAGAGGACAGGTGGGGGCCTACGAGCAGTACTTC.

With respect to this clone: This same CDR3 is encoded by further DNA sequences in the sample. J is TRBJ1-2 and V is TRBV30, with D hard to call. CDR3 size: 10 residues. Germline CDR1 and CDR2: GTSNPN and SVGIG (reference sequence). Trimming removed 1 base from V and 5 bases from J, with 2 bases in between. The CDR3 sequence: CAWSGYGYTF. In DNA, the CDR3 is TGTGCCTGGAGTGGGTATGGCTACACCTTC. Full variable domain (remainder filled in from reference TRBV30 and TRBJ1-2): SQTIHQWPATLVQPVGSPLSLECTVEGTSNPNLYWYRQAAGRGLQLLFYSVGIGQISSEVPQNLSASRPQDRQFILSSKKLLLSDSGFYLCAWSGYGYTFGSGTRLTVV.

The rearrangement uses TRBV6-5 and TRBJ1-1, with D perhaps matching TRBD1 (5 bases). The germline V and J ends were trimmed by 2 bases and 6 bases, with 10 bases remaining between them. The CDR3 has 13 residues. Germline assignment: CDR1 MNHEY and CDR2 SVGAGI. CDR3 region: CASSYGGPPEAFF. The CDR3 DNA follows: TGTGCCAGCAGTTACGGGGGACCCCCTGAAGCTTTCTTT.

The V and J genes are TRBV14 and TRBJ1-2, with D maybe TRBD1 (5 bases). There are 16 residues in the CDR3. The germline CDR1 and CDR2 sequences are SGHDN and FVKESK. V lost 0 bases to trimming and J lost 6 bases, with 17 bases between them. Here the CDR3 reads CASSQDSHDSANGYTF. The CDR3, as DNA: TGTGCCAGCAGCCAAGATTCTCATGACAGCGCAAATGGCTACACCTTC.

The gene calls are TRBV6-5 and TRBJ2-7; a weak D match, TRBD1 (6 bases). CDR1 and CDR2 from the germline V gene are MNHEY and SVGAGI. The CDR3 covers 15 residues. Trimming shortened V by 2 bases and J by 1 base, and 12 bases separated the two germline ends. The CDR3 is CASSYGPGVSYEQYF. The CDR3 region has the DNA TGTGCCAGCAGTTACGGTCCAGGGGTTTCCTACGAGCAGTACTTC.

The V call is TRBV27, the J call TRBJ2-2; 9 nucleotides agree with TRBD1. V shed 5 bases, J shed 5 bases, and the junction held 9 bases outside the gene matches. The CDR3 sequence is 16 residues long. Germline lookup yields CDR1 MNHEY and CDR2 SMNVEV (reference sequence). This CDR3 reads CASSLFGQGPTGELFF. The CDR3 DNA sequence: TGTGCCAGCAGTCTGTTCGGACAGGGGCCGACCGGGGAGCTGTTTTTT.

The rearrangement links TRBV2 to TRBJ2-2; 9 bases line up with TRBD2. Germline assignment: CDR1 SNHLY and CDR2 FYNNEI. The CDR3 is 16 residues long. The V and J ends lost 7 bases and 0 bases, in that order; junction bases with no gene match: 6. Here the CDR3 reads CASTISGGPNTGELFF. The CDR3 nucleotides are TGTGCCAGCACCATTAGCGGGGGCCCGAACACCGGGGAGCTGTTTTTT.

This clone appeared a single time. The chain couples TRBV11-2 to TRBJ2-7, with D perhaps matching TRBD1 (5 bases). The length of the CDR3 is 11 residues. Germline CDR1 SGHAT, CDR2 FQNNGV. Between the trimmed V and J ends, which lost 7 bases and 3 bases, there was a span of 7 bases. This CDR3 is CASTQGYEQYF. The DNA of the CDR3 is TGTGCCAGCACTCAGGGCTACGAGCAGTACTTC.

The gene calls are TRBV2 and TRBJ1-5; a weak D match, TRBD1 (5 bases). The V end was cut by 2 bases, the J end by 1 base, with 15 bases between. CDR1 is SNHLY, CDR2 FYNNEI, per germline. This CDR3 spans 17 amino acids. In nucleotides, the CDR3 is TGTGCCAGCAGTGAATTGGAGGGACTTGAGAGCAATCAGCCCCAGCATTTT. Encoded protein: CASSELEGLESNQPQHF. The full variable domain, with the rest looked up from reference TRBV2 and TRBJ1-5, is EPEVTQTPSHQVTQMGQEVILRCVPISNHLYFYWYRQILGQKVEFLVSFYNNEISEKSEIFDDQFSVERPDGSNFTLKIRSTKLEDSAMYFCASSELEGLESNQPQHFGDGTRLSIL.

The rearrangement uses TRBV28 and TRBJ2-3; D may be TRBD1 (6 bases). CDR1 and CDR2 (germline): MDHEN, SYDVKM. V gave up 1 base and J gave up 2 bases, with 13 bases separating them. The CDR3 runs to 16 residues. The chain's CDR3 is CASSLSLQGITDTQYF. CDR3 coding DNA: TGTGCCAGCAGTTTATCGCTACAGGGCATCACAGATACGCAGTATTTT.

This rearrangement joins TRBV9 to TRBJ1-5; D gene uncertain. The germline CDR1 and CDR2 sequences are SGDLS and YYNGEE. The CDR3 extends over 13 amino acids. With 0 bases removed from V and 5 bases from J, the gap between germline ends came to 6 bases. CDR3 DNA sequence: TGTGCCAGCAGCGTAGGCGATCATCAGCCCCAGCATTTT. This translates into CASSVGDHQPQHF.

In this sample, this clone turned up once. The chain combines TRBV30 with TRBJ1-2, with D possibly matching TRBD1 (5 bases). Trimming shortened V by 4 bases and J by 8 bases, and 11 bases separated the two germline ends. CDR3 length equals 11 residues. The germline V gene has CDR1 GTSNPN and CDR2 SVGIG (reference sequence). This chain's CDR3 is CAWTGTRGYTF. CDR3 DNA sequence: TGTGCCTGGACGGGGACTCGGGGCTACACCTTC.

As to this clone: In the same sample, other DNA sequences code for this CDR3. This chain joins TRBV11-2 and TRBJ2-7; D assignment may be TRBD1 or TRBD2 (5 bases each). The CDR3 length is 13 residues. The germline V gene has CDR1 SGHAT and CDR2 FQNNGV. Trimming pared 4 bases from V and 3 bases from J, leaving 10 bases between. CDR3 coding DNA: TGTGCCAGCAGCTCGGGACCTAGCTACGAGCAGTACTTC. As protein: CASSSGPSYEQYF.

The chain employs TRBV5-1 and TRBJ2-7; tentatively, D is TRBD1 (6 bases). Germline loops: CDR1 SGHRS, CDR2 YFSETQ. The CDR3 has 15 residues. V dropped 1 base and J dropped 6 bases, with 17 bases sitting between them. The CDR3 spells CASSLWAGEALEQYF. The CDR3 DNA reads TGCGCCAGCAGCTTGTGGGCAGGGGAAGCTCTCGAGCAGTACTTC.

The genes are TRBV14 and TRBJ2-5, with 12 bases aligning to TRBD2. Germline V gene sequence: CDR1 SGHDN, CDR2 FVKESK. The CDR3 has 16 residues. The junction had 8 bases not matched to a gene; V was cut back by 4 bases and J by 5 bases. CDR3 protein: CASSLSTSGRRETQYF. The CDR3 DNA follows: TGTGCCAGCAGCCTTTCGACTAGCGGGAGACGGGAGACCCAGTACTTC.

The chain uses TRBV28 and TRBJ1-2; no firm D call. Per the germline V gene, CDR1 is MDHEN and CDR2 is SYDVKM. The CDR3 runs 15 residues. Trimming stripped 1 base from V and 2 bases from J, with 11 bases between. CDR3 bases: TGTGCCAGCAGTTTATCCCACGGGATAAACTATGGCTACACCTTC. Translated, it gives CASSLSHGINYGYTF.

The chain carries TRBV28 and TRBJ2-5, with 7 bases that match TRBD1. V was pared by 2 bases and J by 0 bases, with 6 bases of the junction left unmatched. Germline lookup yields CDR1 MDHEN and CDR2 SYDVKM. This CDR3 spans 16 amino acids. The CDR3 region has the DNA TGTGCCAGCAGTTTAATTCCCGGACAGGACCAAGAGACCCAGTACTTC. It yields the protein CASSLIPGQDQETQYF.

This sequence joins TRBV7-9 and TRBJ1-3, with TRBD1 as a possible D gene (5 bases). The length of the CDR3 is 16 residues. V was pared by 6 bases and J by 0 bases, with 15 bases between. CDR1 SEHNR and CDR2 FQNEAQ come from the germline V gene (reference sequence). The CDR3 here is CASSYPTDTSGNTIYF. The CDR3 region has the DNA TGTGCCAGCAGTTACCCGACAGATACCTCTGGAAACACCATATATTTT.

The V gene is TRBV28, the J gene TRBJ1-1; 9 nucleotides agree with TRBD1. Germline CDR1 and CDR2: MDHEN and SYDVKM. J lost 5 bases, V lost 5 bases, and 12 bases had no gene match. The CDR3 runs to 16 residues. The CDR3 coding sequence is TGTGCCAGCAGTCCTCGGGACAGGGCAAGCCAAACTGAAGCTTTCTTT. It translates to CASSPRDRASQTEAFF.

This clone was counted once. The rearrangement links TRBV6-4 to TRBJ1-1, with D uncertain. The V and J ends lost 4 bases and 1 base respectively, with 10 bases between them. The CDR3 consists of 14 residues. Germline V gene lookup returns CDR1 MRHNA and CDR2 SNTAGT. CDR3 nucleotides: TGTGCCAGCAGTGTAGACACCGAGAACACTGAAGCTTTCTTT. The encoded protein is CASSVDTENTEAFF.

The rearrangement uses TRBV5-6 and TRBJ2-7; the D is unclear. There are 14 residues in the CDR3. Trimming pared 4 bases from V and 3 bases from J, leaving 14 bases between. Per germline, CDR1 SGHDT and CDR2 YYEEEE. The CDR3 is CASSQLLLNYEQYF. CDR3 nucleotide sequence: TGTGCCAGCAGCCAACTCCTCCTGAACTACGAGCAGTACTTC.

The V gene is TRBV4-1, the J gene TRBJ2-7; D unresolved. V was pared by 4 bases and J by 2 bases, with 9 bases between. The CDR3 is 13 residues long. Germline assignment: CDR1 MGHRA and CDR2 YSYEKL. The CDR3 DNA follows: TGCGCCAGCAGCCGGAAAGAGCCCTACGAGCAGTACTTC. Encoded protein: CASSRKEPYEQYF.

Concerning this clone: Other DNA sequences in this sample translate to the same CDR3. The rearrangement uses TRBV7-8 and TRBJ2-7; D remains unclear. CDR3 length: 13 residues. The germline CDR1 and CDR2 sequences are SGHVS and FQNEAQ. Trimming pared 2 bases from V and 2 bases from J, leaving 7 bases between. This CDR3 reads CASSLRAPYEQYF. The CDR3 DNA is TGTGCCAGCAGCTTAAGGGCACCCTACGAGCAGTACTTC.

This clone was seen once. The DNA of the CDR3 is TGCGCCAGCAGCGACAGGGATGTTAACTATGGCTACACCTTC. Its protein product is CASSDRDVNYGYTF. The rearrangement links TRBV4-1 to TRBJ1-2; TRBD1 aligns across 7 bases. The junction had 4 bases not matched to a gene; V was cut back by 5 bases and J by 1 base. The germline V gene has CDR1 MGHRA and CDR2 YSYEKL. The CDR3 is made up of 14 amino acids.

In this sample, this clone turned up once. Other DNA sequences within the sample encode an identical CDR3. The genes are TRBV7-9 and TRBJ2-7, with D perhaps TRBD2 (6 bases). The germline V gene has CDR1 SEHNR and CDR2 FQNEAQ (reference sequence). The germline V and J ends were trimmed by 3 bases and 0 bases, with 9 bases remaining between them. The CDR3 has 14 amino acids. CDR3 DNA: TGTGCCAGCAGCTTCTCGGAGGGCTCCTACGAGCAGTACTTC. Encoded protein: CASSFSEGSYEQYF.